The sample holds many counts of the clone carrying this TCR beta chain. Antigen specificity is unknown. V lost 5 bases to trimming and J lost 0 bases, with 12 bases between them. This CDR3 contains 14 residues. Germline CDR1 reads SGHRS; CDR2 reads YFSETQ. TCRdb re-derived calls from the 5' RACE reads in MiXCR, one entry per CDR3 protein. Of around 490,000 distinct CDR3 sequences listed, less than 6% are singletons. These data originate in a study of CD8 T cells in ankylosing spondylitis. Notes on the study in general: Clones linked to disease were reported to show significant enrichment in matched ankylosing spondylitis synovial fluid. Fewer than ten highly homologous variants made up a TCR beta motif that seemed to typify ankylosing spondylitis blood. Earlier work had already found some motif variants in reactive arthritis synovial fluid and blood.

The chain couples TRBV5-1 to TRBJ2-7, with D maybe TRBD2 (6 bases). This sequence originates from a male donor with ankylosing spondylitis. Material: blood, either unsorted or a sorted T cell fraction (not recorded which). The CDR3 loop is CASSNGGNSYEQYF. For the CDR3, the DNA is TGCGCCAGCAGTAATGGGGGGAACTCCTACGAGCAGTACTTC. Full variable domain (rest looked up from reference TRBV5-1 and TRBJ2-7): KAGVTQTPRYLIKTRGQQVTLSCSPISGHRSVSWYQQTPGQGLQFLFEYFSETQRNKGNFPGRFSGRQFSNSRSEMNVSTLELGDSALYLCASSNGGNSYEQYFGPGTRLTVT.